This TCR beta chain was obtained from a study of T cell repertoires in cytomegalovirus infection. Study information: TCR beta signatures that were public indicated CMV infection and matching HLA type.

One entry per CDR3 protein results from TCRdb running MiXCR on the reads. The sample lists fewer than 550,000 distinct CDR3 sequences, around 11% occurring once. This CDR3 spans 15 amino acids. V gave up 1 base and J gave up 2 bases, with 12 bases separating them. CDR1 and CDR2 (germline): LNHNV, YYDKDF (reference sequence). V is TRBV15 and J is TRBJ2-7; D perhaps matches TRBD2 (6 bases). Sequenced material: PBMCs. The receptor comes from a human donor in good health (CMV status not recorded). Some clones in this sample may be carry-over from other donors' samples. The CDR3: CATSRAGELTYEQYF. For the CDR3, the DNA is TGTGCCACCAGCAGAGCGGGGGAACTGACCTACGAGCAGTACTTC.